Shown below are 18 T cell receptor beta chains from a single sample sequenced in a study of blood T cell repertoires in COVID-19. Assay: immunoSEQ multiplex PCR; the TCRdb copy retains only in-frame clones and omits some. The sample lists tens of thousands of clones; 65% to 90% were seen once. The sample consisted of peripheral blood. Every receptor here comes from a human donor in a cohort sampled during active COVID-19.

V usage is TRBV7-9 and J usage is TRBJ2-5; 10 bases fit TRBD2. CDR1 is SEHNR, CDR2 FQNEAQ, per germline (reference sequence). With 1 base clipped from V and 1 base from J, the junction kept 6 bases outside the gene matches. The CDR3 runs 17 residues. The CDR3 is CASSLEASGGPQETQYF. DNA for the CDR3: TGTGCCAGCAGCTTAGAGGCTAGCGGGGGTCCCCAAGAGACCCAGTACTTC.

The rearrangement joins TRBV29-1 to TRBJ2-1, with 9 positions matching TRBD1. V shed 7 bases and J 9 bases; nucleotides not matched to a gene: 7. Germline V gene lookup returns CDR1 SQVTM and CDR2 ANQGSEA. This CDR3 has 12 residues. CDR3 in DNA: TGCAGCGGGGGACAGGGTTTTAGTGAGCAGTTCTTC. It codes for CSGGQGFSEQFF.

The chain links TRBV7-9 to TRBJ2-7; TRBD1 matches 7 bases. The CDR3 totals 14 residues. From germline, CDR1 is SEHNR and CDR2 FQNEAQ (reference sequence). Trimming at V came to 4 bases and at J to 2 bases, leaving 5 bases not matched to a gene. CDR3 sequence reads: CASSYLQGTYEQYF. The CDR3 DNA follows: TGTGCCAGCAGCTACCTACAGGGGACCTACGAGCAGTACTTC.

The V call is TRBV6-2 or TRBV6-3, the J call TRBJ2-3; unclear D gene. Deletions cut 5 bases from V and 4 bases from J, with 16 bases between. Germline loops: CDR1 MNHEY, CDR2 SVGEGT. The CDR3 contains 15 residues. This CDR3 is CASSSLGPPSDTQYF. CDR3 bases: TGTGCCAGCAGTAGCCTAGGCCCTCCCTCAGATACGCAGTATTTT.

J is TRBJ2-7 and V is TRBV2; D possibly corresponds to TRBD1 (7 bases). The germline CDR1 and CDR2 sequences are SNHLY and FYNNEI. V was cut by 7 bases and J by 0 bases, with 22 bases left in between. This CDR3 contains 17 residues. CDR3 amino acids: CASIREGGRQGSYEQYF. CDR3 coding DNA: TGTGCCAGCATCCGAGAGGGGGGTCGACAGGGCTCCTACGAGCAGTACTTC. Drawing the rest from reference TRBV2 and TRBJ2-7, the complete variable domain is EPEVTQTPSHQVTQMGQEVILRCVPISNHLYFYWYRQILGQKVEFLVSFYNNEISEKSEIFDDQFSVERPDGSNFTLKIRSTKLEDSAMYFCASIREGGRQGSYEQYFGPGTRLTVT.

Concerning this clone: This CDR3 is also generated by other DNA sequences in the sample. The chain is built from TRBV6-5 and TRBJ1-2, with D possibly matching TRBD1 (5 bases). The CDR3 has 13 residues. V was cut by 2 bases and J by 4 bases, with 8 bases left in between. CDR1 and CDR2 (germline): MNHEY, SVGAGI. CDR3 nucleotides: TGTGCCAGCAGTTACGGAGACAGCTATGGCTACACCTTC. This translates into CASSYGDSYGYTF.

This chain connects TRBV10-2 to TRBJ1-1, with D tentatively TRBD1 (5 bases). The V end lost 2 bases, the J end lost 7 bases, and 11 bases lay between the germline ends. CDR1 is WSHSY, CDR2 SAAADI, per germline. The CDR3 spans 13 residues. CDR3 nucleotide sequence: TGCGCCAGCAGTGAGCAGGGCGCCATTGAAGCTTTCTTT. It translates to CASSEQGAIEAFF.

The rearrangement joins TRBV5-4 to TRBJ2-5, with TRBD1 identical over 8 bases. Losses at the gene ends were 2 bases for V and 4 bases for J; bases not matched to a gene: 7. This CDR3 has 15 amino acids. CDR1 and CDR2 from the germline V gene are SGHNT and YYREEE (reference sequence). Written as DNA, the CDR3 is TGTGCCAGCAGCTTCGAGGCGGGGACAGGAGAGACCCAGTACTTC. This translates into CASSFEAGTGETQYF.

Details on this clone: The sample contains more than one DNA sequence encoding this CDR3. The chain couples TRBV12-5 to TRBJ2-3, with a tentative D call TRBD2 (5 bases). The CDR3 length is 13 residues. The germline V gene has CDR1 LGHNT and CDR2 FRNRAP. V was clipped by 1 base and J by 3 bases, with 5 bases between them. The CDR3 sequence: CASGLGLTDTQYF. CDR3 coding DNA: TGTGCTAGTGGTTTGGGACTAACAGATACGCAGTATTTT.

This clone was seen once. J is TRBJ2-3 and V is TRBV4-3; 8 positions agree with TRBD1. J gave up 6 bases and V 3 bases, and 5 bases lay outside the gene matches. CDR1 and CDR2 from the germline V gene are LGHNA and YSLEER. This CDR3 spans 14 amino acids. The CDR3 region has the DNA TGCGCCAGCAGCCATGGACAGGGTTGGGATACGCAGTATTTT. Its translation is CASSHGQGWDTQYF.

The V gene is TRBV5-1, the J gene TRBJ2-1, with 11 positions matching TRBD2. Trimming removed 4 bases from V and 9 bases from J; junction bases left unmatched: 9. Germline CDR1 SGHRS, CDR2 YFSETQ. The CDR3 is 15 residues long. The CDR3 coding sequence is TGCGCCAGCAGCCCAGGAGTAGCGGGGGGGCCTGAGCAGTTCTTC. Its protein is CASSPGVAGGPEQFF.

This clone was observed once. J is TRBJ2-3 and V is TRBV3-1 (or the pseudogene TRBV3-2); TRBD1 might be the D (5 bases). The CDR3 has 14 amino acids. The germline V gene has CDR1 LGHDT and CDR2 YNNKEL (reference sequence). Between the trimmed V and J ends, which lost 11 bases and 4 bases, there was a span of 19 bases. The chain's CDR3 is CAGIDLRESDTQYF. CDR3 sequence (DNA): TGTGCCGGCATTGACCTCAGGGAATCAGATACGCAGTATTTT.

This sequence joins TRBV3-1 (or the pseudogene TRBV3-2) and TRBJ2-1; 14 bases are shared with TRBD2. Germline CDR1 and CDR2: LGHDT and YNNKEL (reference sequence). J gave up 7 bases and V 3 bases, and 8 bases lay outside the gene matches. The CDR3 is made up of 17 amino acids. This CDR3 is CASSQELTSGGANEQFF. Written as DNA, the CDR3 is TGTGCCAGCAGCCAGGAACTGACTAGCGGGGGGGCGAATGAGCAGTTCTTC.

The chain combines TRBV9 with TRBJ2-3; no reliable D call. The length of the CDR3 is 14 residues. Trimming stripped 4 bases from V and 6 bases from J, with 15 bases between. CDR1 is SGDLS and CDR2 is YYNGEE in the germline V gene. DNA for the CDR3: TGTGCCAGCAGCCCCCCCCCGGTGAAGGATACGCAGTATTTT. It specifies CASSPPPVKDTQYF.

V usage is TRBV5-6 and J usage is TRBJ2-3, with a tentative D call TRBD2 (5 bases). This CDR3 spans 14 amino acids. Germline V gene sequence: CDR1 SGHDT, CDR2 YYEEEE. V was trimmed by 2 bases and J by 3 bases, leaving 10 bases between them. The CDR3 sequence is CASSFFRDTDTQYF. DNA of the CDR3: TGTGCCAGCAGCTTTTTTCGGGATACAGATACGCAGTATTTT.

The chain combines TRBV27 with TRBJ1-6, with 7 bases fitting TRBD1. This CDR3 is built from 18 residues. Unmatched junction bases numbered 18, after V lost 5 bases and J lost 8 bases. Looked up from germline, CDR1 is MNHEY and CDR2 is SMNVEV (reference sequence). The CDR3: CASSPSPRQGAGDSPLHF. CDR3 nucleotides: TGTGCCAGCAGTCCCTCCCCCCGACAGGGAGCGGGTGATTCACCCCTCCACTTT.

The CDR3 region has the DNA TGTGCCAGCAGCCTCCTAGGCCGCGAGACCCAGTACTTC. Translated, it gives CASSLLGRETQYF. The chain couples TRBV27 to TRBJ2-5; no reliable D call. CDR1 MNHEY and CDR2 SMNVEV come from the germline V gene (reference sequence). V was clipped by 6 bases and J by 5 bases, with 13 bases between them. This CDR3 has 13 residues.

CDR3 sequence: CASSPSGVYEQYF. The CDR3 DNA reads TGTGCCAGCTCACCTAGCGGGGTCTACGAGCAGTACTTC. The chain couples TRBV18 to TRBJ2-7; TRBD2 matches 8 bases. The CDR3 has 13 residues. With V trimmed by 3 bases and J by 3 bases, 1 base remained unmatched. CDR1 is KGHSH, CDR2 LQKENI, per germline.